The 24 T cell receptor beta chains below come from one sample, sequenced in a study of graft-versus-host responses after intestinal transplantation. Only in-frame clones appear in the TCRdb table, and some are missing; sequencing was by immunoSEQ multiplex PCR. Here the sample spans tens of thousands of clones, over 80% being singletons. Sequencing used PBMCs, obtained 98 days after intestinal transplantation. The receptors derive from a human patient who received an intestinal transplant, so some T cells may come from the graft donor.

The CDR3 loop is CASSPRRGLAGGTHNEQFF. CDR3 coding DNA: TGTGCCAGCTCACCAAGAAGAGGACTAGCGGGAGGTACCCACAATGAGCAGTTCTTC. J is TRBJ2-1 and V is TRBV18; TRBD2 aligns across 14 bases. Trimming took 2 bases from V and 5 from J; bases not matched to a gene: 11. This CDR3 has 19 residues. Germline-derived CDR1 and CDR2 are KGHSH and LQKENI. Complete variable domain (other parts from reference TRBV18 and TRBJ2-1): NAGVMQNPRHLVRRRGQEARLRCSPMKGHSHVYWYRQLPEEGLKFMVYLQKENIIDESGMPKERFSAEFPKEGPSILRIQQVVRGDSAAYFCASSPRRGLAGGTHNEQFFGPGTRLTVL.

The chain carries TRBV27 and TRBJ2-7; D may be TRBD1 (5 bases). With 2 bases removed from V and 4 bases from J, the gap between germline ends came to 12 bases. Germline values: CDR1 MNHEY, CDR2 SMNVEV (reference sequence). This CDR3 comprises 14 residues. CDR3 sequence reads: CASSLRGSVYEQYF. In DNA, the CDR3 is TGTGCCAGCAGTTTAAGGGGCTCGGTGTACGAGCAGTACTTC.

The chain has TRBV9 and TRBJ2-7, with D possibly matching TRBD2 (5 bases). The CDR3 runs 14 residues. Germline CDR1 is SGDLS and CDR2 is YYNGEE. Trimming left V 0 bases short and J 7 bases short, with 14 bases between. In DNA, the CDR3 is TGTGCCAGCAGCGTAGCCGAGGGCGTGGGGGAGCAGTACTTC. This encodes CASSVAEGVGEQYF.

Only a few counts were recorded for this clone. The J gene is TRBJ2-1, the V gene TRBV2; 8 positions match TRBD1. V lost 7 bases and J lost 2; bases outside the gene matches: 7. This CDR3 region has 15 residues. Per the germline V gene, CDR1 is SNHLY and CDR2 is FYNNEI. The CDR3 coding sequence is TGTGCCAGCAACGGGGACAGGATCGCCTACAATGAGCAGTTCTTC. This encodes CASNGDRIAYNEQFF.

This chain joins TRBV28 and TRBJ2-1; TRBD2 agrees at 12 bases. The length of the CDR3 is 15 residues. With 1 base clipped from V and 8 bases from J, the junction kept 3 bases outside the gene matches. CDR1 and CDR2 (germline): MDHEN, SYDVKM. The CDR3 region is CASSLLTSGSYEQFF. CDR3 coding DNA: TGTGCCAGCAGTTTATTGACTAGCGGGAGTTATGAGCAGTTCTTC.

This chain connects TRBV5-1 to TRBJ2-2; no definite D call. The CDR3 consists of 12 residues. Germline CDR1 is SGHRS and CDR2 is YFSETQ. Trimming pared 5 bases from V and 0 bases from J, leaving 2 bases between. CDR3 in DNA: TGCGCCAGCAGGCCGAACACCGGGGAGCTGTTTTTT. It is translated as CASRPNTGELFF.

The V call is TRBV2, the J call TRBJ1-1; unclear D gene. This CDR3 contains 13 residues. Trimming pared 6 bases from V and 0 bases from J, leaving 8 bases between. The germline gives CDR1 SNHLY, CDR2 FYNNEI. The CDR3 reads CASRVGMNTEAFF. Here the CDR3 DNA reads TGTGCCAGCAGGGTGGGCATGAACACTGAAGCTTTCTTT.

The gene calls are TRBV28 and TRBJ1-2, with TRBD1 identical over 9 bases. Unmatched junction bases numbered 5, after V lost 5 bases and J lost 4 bases. Germline CDR1 is MDHEN and CDR2 is SYDVKM. This CDR3 comprises 14 residues. The CDR3, as DNA: TGTGCCAGCAGTACGGGGACAGGGTTCTATGGCTACACCTTC. Translation gives CASSTGTGFYGYTF.

The chain links TRBV7-3 to TRBJ1-1, with 10 bases matching TRBD1. V was clipped by 5 bases and J by 3 bases; unmatched bases: 9. The CDR3 extends over 16 amino acids. Germline CDR1 and CDR2: SGHTA and FQGTGA. CDR3 region: CASSPGQGRGDTEAFF. The CDR3 DNA reads as TGTGCCAGCAGCCCGGGACAGGGGCGAGGTGACACTGAAGCTTTCTTT.

The chain couples TRBV27 to TRBJ1-6; D is undetermined. CDR3 length: 13 amino acids. V lost 5 bases to trimming and J lost 8 bases, with 10 bases between them. Germline CDR1 reads MNHEY; CDR2 reads SMNVEV (reference sequence). The CDR3 region is CASSLGIYSPLHF. The CDR3, as DNA: TGTGCCAGCAGTCTGGGGATCTATTCACCCCTCCACTTT.

The chain recombines TRBV6-1 with TRBJ1-5; 7 positions agree with TRBD1. The CDR3 is 13 residues long. V gave up 4 bases and J gave up 4 bases; unmatched junction bases: 1. Germline lookup yields CDR1 MNHNS and CDR2 SASEGT. CDR3 coding DNA: TGTGCCAGCAGTGTACAGGGGAATCAGCCCCAGCATTTT. The encoded protein is CASSVQGNQPQHF.

V is TRBV28 and J is TRBJ2-1; D uncertain. Trimming took off 5 bases at V and 7 bases at J, with 15 bases between the two ends. The CDR3 spans 14 residues. Germline loops: CDR1 MDHEN, CDR2 SYDVKM. Here the CDR3 DNA reads TGTGCCAGCAGTGCCCCCGACCTTGGAAATGAGCAGTTCTTC. Protein: CASSAPDLGNEQFF.

This clone was found once. This chain links TRBV15 with TRBJ1-1; D gene uncertain. V was pared by 2 bases and J by 0 bases, with 10 bases between. Germline CDR1 and CDR2: LNHNV and YYDKDF (reference sequence). This CDR3 has 15 residues. CDR3 DNA sequence: TGTGCCACCAGCAGACCCTCAATGTTGAACACTGAAGCTTTCTTT. Its translation is CATSRPSMLNTEAFF.

This chain connects TRBV1 to TRBJ1-2. TRBV1 counts as a pseudogene. The CDR3 has 14 amino acids. In DNA form, the CDR3 reads TGCACCAGCAGGGGAGGGCCGATGGGGGCTGGCTACACCTTC. Amino acids: CTSRGGPMGAGYTF.

This chain links TRBV5-6 with TRBJ2-3; D unresolved. The CDR3 is 12 amino acids. Per germline, CDR1 SGHDT and CDR2 YYEEEE. The ends were cut back, 2 bases at V and 5 bases at J, with 6 bases in the middle. The CDR3 nucleotides are TGTGCCAGCAGCTTCTTGGGAGATACGCAGTATTTT. Translated: CASSFLGDTQYF.

This clone has just one count. The chain combines TRBV10-3 with TRBJ2-7; 8 bases line up with TRBD1. V dropped 5 bases and J dropped 4; count of bases not matched to a gene: 4. CDR1 is ENHRY and CDR2 is SYGVKD in the germline V gene. The CDR3 consists of 13 residues. The CDR3 sequence is CAISTDREYEQYF. CDR3 bases: TGTGCCATCAGTACGGACAGGGAGTACGAGCAGTACTTC.

This clone occurred once. V and J are TRBV11-2 and TRBJ2-7; unclear D gene. Trimming left V 1 base short and J 1 base short, with 11 bases between. CDR1 and CDR2 (germline): SGHAT, FQNNGV. The CDR3 sequence is 15 residues long. As DNA, the CDR3 is TGTGCCAGCAGCTTAGTCTTCCCCCGATCCTACGAGCAGTACTTC. Translation: CASSLVFPRSYEQYF.

The chain couples TRBV27 to TRBJ2-4; the D is unclear. This CDR3 is built from 12 residues. The V gene's germline CDR1 is MNHEY and CDR2 SMNVEV (reference sequence). V was pared by 7 bases and J by 3 bases, with 7 bases between. CDR3 amino acids: CASKGVKNIQYF. Here the CDR3 DNA reads TGTGCCAGCAAAGGAGTCAAAAACATTCAGTACTTC.

This sequence joins TRBV11-3 and TRBJ2-7; 8 nucleotides agree with TRBD2. Germline V lookup: CDR1 SGHNT, CDR2 YENEEA. The CDR3 totals 13 residues. J was trimmed by 3 bases and V by 4 bases; bases with no gene match: 2. The CDR3 region is CASSSAGVYEQYF. Here the CDR3 DNA reads TGTGCCAGCAGCTCAGCGGGAGTCTACGAGCAGTACTTC.

The chain combines TRBV6-5 with TRBJ2-5; 12 nucleotides line up with TRBD2. With V trimmed by 6 bases and J by 5 bases, 7 bases remained unmatched. CDR1 MNHEY and CDR2 SVGAGI come from the germline V gene. The CDR3 runs to 15 residues. The CDR3 region is CASSRTSGGSETQYF. The DNA of the CDR3 is TGTGCCAGCAGCCGAACTAGCGGGGGGTCGGAGACCCAGTACTTC.

The chain carries TRBV30 and TRBJ1-3; D is possibly TRBD1 (6 bases). This CDR3 comprises 13 residues. V was shortened by 2 bases and J by 2 bases, with 7 bases between the two germline ends. The V gene's germline CDR1 is GTSNPN and CDR2 SVGIG (reference sequence). The CDR3: CAWSRQAGNTIYF. Here the CDR3 DNA reads TGTGCCTGGAGTCGACAGGCTGGAAACACCATATATTTT.

This chain links TRBV7-8 with TRBJ2-5; 12 bases agree with TRBD1. The junction had 10 bases not matched to a gene; V was cut back by 0 bases and J by 5 bases. The germline gives CDR1 SGHVS, CDR2 FQNEAQ. This CDR3 has 18 amino acids. In nucleotides, the CDR3 is TGTGCCAGCAGCTTAGCGATCGGGACAGGGGGCGCGGGGGAGACCCAGTACTTC. It encodes CASSLAIGTGGAGETQYF.

This clone was seen only once. This chain joins TRBV7-3 and TRBJ2-3; D remains unclear. This CDR3 region has 13 residues. V lost 8 bases to trimming and J lost 2 bases, with 11 bases between them. The V gene's germline CDR1 is SGHTA and CDR2 FQGTGA. Here the CDR3 DNA reads TGTGCCAGCTCGAGCTTTCCCACAGATACGCAGTATTTT. Amino acid sequence: CASSSFPTDTQYF. The whole variable domain, filled in from reference TRBV7-3 and TRBJ2-3, reads GAGVSQTPSNKVTEKGKYVELRCDPISGHTALYWYRQSLGQGPEFLIYFQGTGAADDSGLPNDRFFAVRPEGSVSTLKIQRTERGDSAVYLCASSSFPTDTQYFGPGTRLTVL.

This chain connects TRBV5-1 to TRBJ2-2, with 10 nucleotides matching TRBD1. From germline, CDR1 is SGHRS and CDR2 YFSETQ. Trimming took 4 bases from V and 5 from J; bases not matched to a gene: 11. CDR3 length: 17 amino acids. As DNA, the CDR3 is TGCGCCAGCAGCCCAAATTCGGGGACAGGGGTTACCGGGGAGCTGTTTTTT. It yields the protein CASSPNSGTGVTGELFF.